The rows below give T cell receptor beta chains drawn from one sample of a study of blood T cell repertoires in COVID-19. TCRdb's copy holds only in-frame clones and misses some; the assay was immunoSEQ multiplex PCR. The repertoire holds about 320,000 clones, with about nine tenths as singletons. Sequences were obtained from PBMCs or T cells enriched from blood (not recorded which). The source is a man aged 55 to 69 who had recovered from COVID-19. The CDR3 runs from the conserved cysteine through the conserved F or W. A D gene is named only where the DNA matches it firmly. The listing skips clone size in some rows; elsewhere it reads once, few, many or a size class.

>TRBV6-5|NA|TRBJ1-5|NA
TGTGCCAGCAGTCGAGGGAATCAGCCCCAGCATTTT
CASSRGNQPQHF
>TRBV7-3|NA|TRBJ2-1|TRBD2
TGTGCCAGCAGCTTAGAAGGTAGCGGGCCCTATCGGAATGAGCAGTTCTTC
CASSLEGSGPYRNEQFF
>TRBV6-5|NA|TRBJ2-3|NA
TGTGCCAGCAGGCCTCCGGGCGGGCTGGTAGATACGCAGTATTTT
CASRPPGGLVDTQYF
>TRBV11-1|NA|TRBJ1-6|NA
TGTGCCAGCAGCTTGGCCAATTCACCCCTCCACTTT
CASSLANSPLHF
>TRBV28|few|TRBJ2-2|TRBD1
TGTGCCAGCTACAGGGGGCTGAGCACCGGGGAGCTGTTTTTT
CASYRGLSTGELFF
>TRBV18|NA|TRBJ2-5|TRBD1
TGTGCCAGCTCACCTCGACAGGGGGTGAAGGGAGAGACCCAGTACTTC
CASSPRQGVKGETQYF
>TRBV24-1|NA|TRBJ2-7|TRBD2
TGTGCCACCAGTGGGGTTAGCGGGAGCCACGAGCAGTACTTC
CATSGVSGSHEQYF
>TRBV7-9|NA|TRBJ1-6|NA
TGTGCCGGGGGCAGGACGGATAATTCACCCCTCCACTTT
CAGGRTDNSPLHF
>TRBV19|NA|TRBJ1-3|NA
TGTGCCAGTAGTTCCTTCTCAGGAGGCTCTGGAAACACCATATATTTT
CASSSFSGGSGNTIYF
>TRBV18|once|TRBJ1-1|NA
TGTGCCAGCTCACCTGGGCCAGGGTATCGAGAAGCTTTCTTT
CASSPGPGYREAFF
>TRBV4-1|once|TRBJ2-7|TRBD1
TGCGCCAGCAGCCAAGACGTTCGGGACAGGGTGGGCGAGCAGTACTTC
CASSQDVRDRVGEQYF
>TRBV27|NA|TRBJ1-2|NA
TGTGCCAGCAGTCCCCGTGCCGGGGTGAGCTATGGCTACACCTTC
CASSPRAGVSYGYTF
>TRBV12-5|NA|TRBJ2-5|NA
TGTGCTAGTGCCATGACAGGAGAGACCCAGTACTTC
CASAMTGETQYF
>TRBV7-5|NA|TRBJ2-7|NA
TGTGCCAGAAGCTTAGCCGGACTAGCGGGAGTATGTGAGCAGTACTTC
CARSLAGLAGVCEQYF
>TRBV5-1|NA|TRBJ2-1|NA
TGCGCCAGCAGCTTGGCGGGATTAGCGGAAAACAATGAGCAGTTCTTC
CASSLAGLAENNEQFF
>TRBV15|NA|TRBJ2-7|TRBD2
TGTGCCACCAGCAGACTAGCGGAGCTCTCCTACGAGCAGTACTTC
CATSRLAELSYEQYF
>TRBV27|NA|TRBJ2-1|TRBD2
TGTGCCAGCAGTTTAATTCTAGCGGACGAGCAGTTCTTC
CASSLILADEQFF
>TRBV7-3|NA|TRBJ1-1|TRBD1
TGTGCCAGCAGCTTTACAGGGGGAAACACTGAAGCTTTCTTT
CASSFTGGNTEAFF
>TRBV28|NA|TRBJ1-1|NA
TGTGCCAGCACCGGTGGAGGGCAGAGAAACACTGAAGCTTTCTTT
CASTGGGQRNTEAFF
>TRBV5-1|few|TRBJ2-3|TRBD2
TGCGCCAGCAATTGGCGGGAGGGCCGGGATACGCAGTATTTT
CASNWREGRDTQYF
>TRBV5-8|NA|TRBJ1-4|NA
TGTGCCAGCAGGTATGGAGGATCAACTAATGAAAAACTGTTTTTT
CASRYGGSTNEKLFF
>TRBV7-3|once|TRBJ1-1|NA
TGTGCCAGCAGCTTGATCGGACAGGAAGCTTTCTTT
CASSLIGQEAFF
>TRBV6-2/TRBV6-3|NA|TRBJ2-5|TRBD2
TGTGCCAGCAGTTCTAGCGGGAGTGGAGAGACCCAGTACTTC
CASSSSGSGETQYF
>TRBV7-2|NA|TRBJ2-1|TRBD2
TGTGCCAGCAGCCCACTAGTAGCGGGAGGGCCGGGTGAGCAGTTCTTC
CASSPLVAGGPGEQFF
>TRBV6-1|NA|TRBJ2-7|NA
TGTGCCAGCAGTGAAGAACGTAGGTTAGGGGACGAGCAGTACTTC
CASSEERRLGDEQYF
>TRBV9|NA|TRBJ2-5|TRBD2
TGTGCCAGCAGCGTAGGGGCTAGCGGGAGGCCGGGTGGGGAGACCCAGTACTTC
CASSVGASGRPGGETQYF
>TRBV3-1/TRBV3-2|once|TRBJ2-6|NA
TGTGCCAGCAGCCAAGATGTGGCGGTCTCTGGGGCCAACGTCCTGACTTTC
CASSQDVAVSGANVLTF
>TRBV5-8|NA|TRBJ2-7|TRBD2
TGTGCCAGCAGCGCCGGACTAGCGGGAGGGCCCTCGGAAGAGCAGTACTTC
CASSAGLAGGPSEEQYF
>TRBV7-8|NA|TRBJ1-1|TRBD1
TGTGCCAGCAGCCCAGGGGGGAAGGGAACTGAAGCTTTCTTT
CASSPGGKGTEAFF